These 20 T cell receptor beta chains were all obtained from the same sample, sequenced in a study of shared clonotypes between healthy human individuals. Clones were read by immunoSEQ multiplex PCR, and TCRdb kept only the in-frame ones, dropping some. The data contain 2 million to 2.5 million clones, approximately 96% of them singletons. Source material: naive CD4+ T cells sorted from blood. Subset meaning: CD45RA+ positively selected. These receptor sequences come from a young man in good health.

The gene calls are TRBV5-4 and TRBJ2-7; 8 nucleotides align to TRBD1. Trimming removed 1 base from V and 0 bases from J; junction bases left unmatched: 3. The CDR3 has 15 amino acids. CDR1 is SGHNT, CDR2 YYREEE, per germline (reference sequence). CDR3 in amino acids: CASSLRDRSSYEQYF. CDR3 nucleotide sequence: TGTGCCAGCAGCTTGAGGGACAGGAGCTCCTACGAGCAGTACTTC.

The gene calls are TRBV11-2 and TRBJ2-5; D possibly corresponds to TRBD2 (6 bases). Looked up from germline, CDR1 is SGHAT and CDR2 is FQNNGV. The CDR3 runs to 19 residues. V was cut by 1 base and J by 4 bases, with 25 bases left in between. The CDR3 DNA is TGTGCCAGCAGCTTAGTAGGTCAAATGGAGGGGTATGGATCAGAGACCCAGTACTTC. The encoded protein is CASSLVGQMEGYGSETQYF.

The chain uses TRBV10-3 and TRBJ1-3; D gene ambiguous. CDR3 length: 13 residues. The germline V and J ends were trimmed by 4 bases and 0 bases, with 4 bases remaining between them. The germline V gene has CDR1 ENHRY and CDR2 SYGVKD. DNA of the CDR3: TGTGCCATCAGTGCCGACTCTGGAAACACCATATATTTT. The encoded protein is CAISADSGNTIYF.

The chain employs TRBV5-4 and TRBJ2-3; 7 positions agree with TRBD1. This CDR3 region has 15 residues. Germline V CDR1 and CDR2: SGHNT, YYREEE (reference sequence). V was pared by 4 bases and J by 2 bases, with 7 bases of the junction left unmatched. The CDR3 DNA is TGTGCCAGCAGCCCAGGGGGAACCGTCACAGATACGCAGTATTTT. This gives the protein CASSPGGTVTDTQYF.

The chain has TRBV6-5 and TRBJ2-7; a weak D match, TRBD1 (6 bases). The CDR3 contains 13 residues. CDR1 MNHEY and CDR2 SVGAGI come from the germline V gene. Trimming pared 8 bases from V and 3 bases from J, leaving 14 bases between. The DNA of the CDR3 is TGTGCCAGCGGGCAGGGGAAGTACTACGAGCAGTACTTC. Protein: CASGQGKYYEQYF.

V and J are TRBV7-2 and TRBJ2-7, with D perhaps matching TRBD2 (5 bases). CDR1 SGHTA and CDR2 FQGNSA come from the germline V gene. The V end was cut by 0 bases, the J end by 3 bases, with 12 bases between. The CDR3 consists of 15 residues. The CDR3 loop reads CASSLAPSGDYEQYF. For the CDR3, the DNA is TGTGCCAGCAGCTTAGCGCCAAGCGGAGACTACGAGCAGTACTTC.

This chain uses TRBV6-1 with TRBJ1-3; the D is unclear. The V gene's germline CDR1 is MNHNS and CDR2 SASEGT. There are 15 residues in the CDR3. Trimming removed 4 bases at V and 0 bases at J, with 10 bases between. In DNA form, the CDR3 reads TGTGCCAGCAGTGTGGGCGGAAGCTCTGGAAACACCATATATTTT. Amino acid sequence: CASSVGGSSGNTIYF.

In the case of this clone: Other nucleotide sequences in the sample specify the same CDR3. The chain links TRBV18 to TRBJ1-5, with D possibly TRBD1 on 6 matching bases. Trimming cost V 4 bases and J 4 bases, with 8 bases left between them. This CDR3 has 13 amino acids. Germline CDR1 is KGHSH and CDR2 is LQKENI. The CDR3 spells CASSRTGNQPQHF. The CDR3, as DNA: TGTGCCAGCTCACGAACAGGGAATCAGCCCCAGCATTTT.

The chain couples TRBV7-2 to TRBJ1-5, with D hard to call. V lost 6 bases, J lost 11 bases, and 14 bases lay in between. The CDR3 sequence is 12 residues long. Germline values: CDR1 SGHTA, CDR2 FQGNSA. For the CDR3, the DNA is TGTGCCAGCAGTTACGCCGCAGAGTCCCAGCATTTT. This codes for CASSYAAESQHF.

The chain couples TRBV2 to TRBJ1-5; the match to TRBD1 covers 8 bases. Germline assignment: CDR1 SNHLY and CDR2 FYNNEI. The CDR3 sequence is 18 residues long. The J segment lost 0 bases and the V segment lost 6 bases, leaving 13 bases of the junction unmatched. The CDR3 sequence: CASRRAGGIGDSNQPQHF. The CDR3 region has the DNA TGTGCCAGCAGGCGTGCAGGGGGCATCGGGGATAGCAATCAGCCCCAGCATTTT.

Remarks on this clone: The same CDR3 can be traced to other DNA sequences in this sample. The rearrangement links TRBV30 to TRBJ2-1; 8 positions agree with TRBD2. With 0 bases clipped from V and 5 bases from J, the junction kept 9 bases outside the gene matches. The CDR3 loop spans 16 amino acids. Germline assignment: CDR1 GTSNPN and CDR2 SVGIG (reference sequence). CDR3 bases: TGTGCCTGGAGTGTATCCCTAGCGGGCCCACACAATGAGCAGTTCTTC. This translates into CAWSVSLAGPHNEQFF.

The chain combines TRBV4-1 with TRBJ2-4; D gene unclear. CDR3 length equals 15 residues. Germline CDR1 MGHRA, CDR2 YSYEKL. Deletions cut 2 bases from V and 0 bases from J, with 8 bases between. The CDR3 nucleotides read TGCGCCAGCAGCCAATACGCTTTAGCCAAAAACATTCAGTACTTC. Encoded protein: CASSQYALAKNIQYF.

The CDR3 DNA reads TGTGCCAGCAGTGAACAGGGTGATCCTCCAATTTCACCCCTCCACTTT. Encoded protein: CASSEQGDPPISPLHF. The V and J genes are TRBV2 and TRBJ1-6; D possibly corresponds to TRBD1 (5 bases). Per the germline V gene, CDR1 is SNHLY and CDR2 is FYNNEI. The V end lost 2 bases, the J end lost 9 bases, and 17 bases lay between the germline ends. The CDR3 is 16 amino acids.

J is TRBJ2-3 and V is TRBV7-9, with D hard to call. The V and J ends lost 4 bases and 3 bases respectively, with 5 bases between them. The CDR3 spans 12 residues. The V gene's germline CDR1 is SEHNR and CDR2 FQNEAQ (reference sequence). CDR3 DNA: TGTGCCAGCAGCTCGCGTACAGATACGCAGTATTTT. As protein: CASSSRTDTQYF.

The CDR3: CASSEYGPGQARNQPQHF. CDR3 in DNA: TGTGCCAGCAGTGAATACGGACCGGGACAGGCTAGGAATCAGCCCCAGCATTTT. The chain joins TRBV25-1 to TRBJ1-5, with 8 bases lining up with TRBD1. V was pared by 0 bases and J by 4 bases, with 11 bases of the junction left unmatched. CDR3 length equals 18 residues. Germline values: CDR1 MGHDK, CDR2 SYGVNS.

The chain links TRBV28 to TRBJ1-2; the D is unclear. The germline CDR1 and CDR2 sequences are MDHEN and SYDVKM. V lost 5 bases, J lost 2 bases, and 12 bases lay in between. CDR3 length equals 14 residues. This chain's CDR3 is CASSIQWENYGYTF. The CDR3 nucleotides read TGTGCCAGCAGTATCCAATGGGAGAACTATGGCTACACCTTC.

This CDR3 is CATRGGQSNYGYTF. As DNA, the CDR3 is TGTGCCACCCGGGGGGGACAGAGTAACTATGGCTACACCTTC. V usage is TRBV19 and J usage is TRBJ1-2, with TRBD1 identical over 7 bases. The CDR3 has 14 amino acids. Trimming cost V 10 bases and J 1 base; bases outside gene matches: 9. Germline V gives CDR1 LNHDA, CDR2 SQIVND (reference sequence).

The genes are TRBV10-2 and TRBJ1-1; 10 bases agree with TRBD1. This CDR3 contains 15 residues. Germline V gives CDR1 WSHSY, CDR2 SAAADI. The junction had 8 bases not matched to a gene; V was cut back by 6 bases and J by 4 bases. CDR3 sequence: CASSQGQGLGTEAFF. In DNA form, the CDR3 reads TGCGCCAGCAGCCAGGGACAGGGGTTAGGCACTGAAGCTTTCTTT.

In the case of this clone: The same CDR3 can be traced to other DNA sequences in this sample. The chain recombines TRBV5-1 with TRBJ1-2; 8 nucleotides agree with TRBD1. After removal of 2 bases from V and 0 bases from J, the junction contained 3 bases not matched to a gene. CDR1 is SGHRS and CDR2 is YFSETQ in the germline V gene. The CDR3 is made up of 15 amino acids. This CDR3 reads CASSFGQGANYGYTF. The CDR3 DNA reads TGCGCCAGCAGCTTCGGACAGGGAGCTAACTATGGCTACACCTTC.

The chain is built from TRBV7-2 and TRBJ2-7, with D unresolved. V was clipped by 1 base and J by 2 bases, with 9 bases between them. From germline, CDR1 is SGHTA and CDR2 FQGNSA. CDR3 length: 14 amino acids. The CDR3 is CASSLELTTYEQYF. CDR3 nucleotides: TGTGCCAGCAGCTTAGAACTGACAACCTACGAGCAGTACTTC.